The 13 T cell receptor beta chains below all came from one sample that was sequenced in a study of OX40 agonist ivuxolimab in advanced cancers. The method was immunoSEQ multiplex PCR; TCRdb's version includes in-frame clones alone and lacks a portion of them. Seen here are 50,000 or so clones, approximately 95% observed once, and the top ten hold roughly 22%. Source: CD4+ or CD8+ T cells sorted from blood, taken in a trial of the OX40 agonist ivuxolimab. Source of these receptors: an adult with an advanced solid tumor such as melanoma, head and neck, liver or kidney cancer.

This chain links TRBV6-4 with TRBJ2-4; D is uncertain. V was trimmed by 6 bases and J by 0 bases, leaving 9 bases between them. Germline loops: CDR1 MRHNA, CDR2 SNTAGT. CDR3 length equals 14 residues. CDR3 nucleotides: TGTGCCAGCAGCGAACTCCTAGCCAAAAACATTCAGTACTTC. Translated, it gives CASSELLAKNIQYF.

J is TRBJ1-5 and V is TRBV28, with D unresolved. Trimming pared 1 base from V and 0 bases from J, leaving 7 bases between. Germline V gene lookup returns CDR1 MDHEN and CDR2 SYDVKM. The CDR3 spans 15 residues. The CDR3 DNA reads as TGTGCCAGCAGTTTATTCCAGTATAGCAATCAGCCCCAGCATTTT. This gives the protein CASSLFQYSNQPQHF.

The chain combines TRBV28 with TRBJ2-3, with 13 positions matching TRBD2. The CDR3 is 15 amino acids. Germline V gene data show CDR1 as MDHEN and CDR2 as SYDVKM. Trimming removed 3 bases from V and 3 bases from J; junction bases left unmatched: 0. The CDR3: CASSLGLAGTDTQYF. DNA of the CDR3: TGTGCCAGCAGTTTGGGACTAGCGGGGACAGATACGCAGTATTTT.

The rearrangement links TRBV10-1 to TRBJ2-1, with D perhaps TRBD2 (6 bases). The CDR3 has 15 residues. V was pared by 0 bases and J by 7 bases, with 13 bases between. CDR1 and CDR2 (germline): WNHNN, SYGVQD (reference sequence). The CDR3, as DNA: TGCGCCAGCAGTGAGTCTAACGGGGGAAGTAATGAGCAGTTCTTC. Translated, it gives CASSESNGGSNEQFF.

This clone was seen a single time. V is TRBV7-8 and J is TRBJ2-7; 13 bases agree with TRBD2. The CDR3 length is 17 residues. Germline CDR1 SGHVS, CDR2 FQNEAQ. The J segment lost 2 bases and the V segment lost 5 bases, leaving 9 bases of the junction unmatched. CDR3 amino acids: CASSAGLAGALPYEQYF. CDR3 nucleotide sequence: TGTGCCAGCAGCGCCGGACTAGCGGGAGCCCTACCCTACGAGCAGTACTTC.

This sequence joins TRBV29-1 and TRBJ2-3, with 8 bases matching TRBD2. The CDR3 is 13 amino acids. Looked up from germline, CDR1 is SQVTM and CDR2 is ANQGSEA. V lost 5 bases, J lost 4 bases, and 5 bases stayed unmatched. The CDR3 bases are TGCAGCGTTCGGGGGGGCGAATCAGATACGCAGTATTTT. It encodes CSVRGGESDTQYF.

This rearrangement joins TRBV7-9 to TRBJ2-7, with 7 bases matching TRBD2. V lost 0 bases to trimming and J lost 5 bases; unmatched junction nucleotides: 1. Germline values: CDR1 SEHNR, CDR2 FQNEAQ (reference sequence). The CDR3 is 13 residues long. The CDR3 nucleotides are TGTGCCAGCAGCTTAGCGGGAGGGAACGAGCAGTACTTC. Amino acid sequence: CASSLAGGNEQYF.

The chain has TRBV9 and TRBJ1-1; TRBD1 might be the D (5 bases). The CDR3 runs 13 residues. Per germline, CDR1 SGDLS and CDR2 YYNGEE. V dropped 0 bases and J dropped 5 bases, with 8 bases sitting between them. The CDR3 sequence is CASSVDGGTEAFF. CDR3 nucleotides: TGTGCCAGCAGCGTAGATGGGGGTACTGAAGCTTTCTTT.

The rearrangement joins TRBV6-6 to TRBJ2-3; D possibly corresponds to TRBD1 (6 bases). The CDR3 is 14 residues long. CDR1 MNHNY and CDR2 SVGAGI come from the germline V gene (reference sequence). Trimming took off 0 bases at V and 6 bases at J, with 10 bases between the two ends. The CDR3 protein is CASSYSRGSDTQYF. CDR3 in DNA: TGTGCCAGCAGTTACTCCAGGGGATCCGATACGCAGTATTTT.

V and J are TRBV27 and TRBJ2-5; TRBD1 might be the D (6 bases). CDR3 length equals 14 residues. V lost 3 bases and J 2 bases, leaving 10 bases between the germline ends. The V gene's germline CDR1 is MNHEY and CDR2 SMNVEV (reference sequence). The CDR3 coding sequence is TGTGCCAGCAGTTTCGGGCAGGGGCAAGAGACCCAGTACTTC. It yields the protein CASSFGQGQETQYF.

Only a few counts were recorded for this clone. The chain carries TRBV7-8 and TRBJ2-5; TRBD1 might be the D (5 bases). This CDR3 region has 13 residues. The germline V gene has CDR1 SGHVS and CDR2 FQNEAQ. Trimming left V 5 bases short and J 6 bases short, with 13 bases between. CDR3 amino acids: CASSKGHEKTQYF. In DNA form, the CDR3 reads TGTGCCAGCAGCAAAGGACATGAAAAGACCCAGTACTTC.

The rearrangement links TRBV7-7 to TRBJ2-1; TRBD1 might be the D (5 bases). V was cut by 1 base and J by 6 bases, with 7 bases left in between. Per germline, CDR1 SSHAT and CDR2 FNYEAQ (reference sequence). This CDR3 spans 13 amino acids. For the CDR3, the DNA is TGTGCCAGCAGCTTAGGTGACAGCAATGAGCAGTTCTTC. This encodes CASSLGDSNEQFF.

This chain joins TRBV20-1 and TRBJ1-1; possible D gene TRBD1, 5 bases. This CDR3 has 11 amino acids. CDR1 is DFQATT and CDR2 is SNEGSKA in the germline V gene (reference sequence). Trimming removed 7 bases from V and 1 base from J, with 7 bases in between. CDR3 amino acids: CSVGGNTEAFF. The CDR3 nucleotides are TGCAGTGTGGGGGGGAACACTGAAGCTTTCTTT.